These T cell receptor beta chains were read from a single sample in a study of vaccination and CD4 T cells after COVID-19. TCRdb independently ran MiXCR on the PCR reads; one entry per CDR3 protein. The sample records about 22,000 distinct CDR3 sequences, roughly two fifths being singletons. Antigen specificity for these receptors is unknown. Sample: CD4+ T cells from blood, cultured in vitro, taken about 7 months after SARS-CoV-2 vaccination. The receptor set was obtained from a human donor who had recovered from COVID-19. Each CDR3 is given with its conserved first and last residue. A D gene is named only where the DNA matches it firmly. Size values are once, few and many counts, or a class for expanded clones, and some rows have none.

size	D	J	V	CDR3	DNA
-	-	TRBJ2-5	TRBV20-1	CSARNPLGGAGVTQYF	TGCAGTGCTAGAAACCCTCTAGGGGGTGCGGGGGTGACCCAGTACTTC
-	-	TRBJ2-7	TRBV6-2/TRBV6-3	CASSYAGRYEQYF	TGTGCCAGCAGTTACGCGGGACGCTACGAGCAGTACTTC
few	-	TRBJ2-3	TRBV6-1	CASRRQYTDTQYF	TGTGCCAGCAGGCGACAGTACACAGATACGCAGTATTTT
-	-	TRBJ1-1	TRBV2	CASSQTTENTEAFF	TGTGCCAGCAGTCAAACTACAGAGAACACTGAAGCTTTCTTT
-	TRBD2	TRBJ2-1	TRBV5-4	CASSSGLAQHNEQFF	TGTGCCAGCAGCTCCGGACTAGCGCAACACAATGAGCAGTTCTTC
-	TRBD2	TRBJ2-7	TRBV20-1	CSARSSVAGVNDEQYF	TGCAGTGCTAGATCGTCGGTAGCGGGAGTCAATGACGAGCAGTACTTC
-	TRBD1	TRBJ1-1	TRBV7-3	CASSLDRENTEAFF	TGTGCCAGCAGCTTAGACAGGGAGAACACTGAAGCTTTCTTT
-	TRBD1	TRBJ2-5	TRBV20-1	CSALDDREETQYF	TGCAGTGCTCTCGACGACAGGGAAGAGACCCAGTACTTC
few	-	TRBJ2-7	TRBV20-1	CSGAGQRDYEQYF	TGCAGTGGGGCGGGACAGAGAGACTACGAGCAGTACTTC
few	TRBD2	TRBJ2-3	TRBV29-1	CSGRLAGVLDTQYF	TGCAGCGGTAGACTAGCGGGAGTGTTAGATACGCAGTATTTT
-	TRBD1	TRBJ1-6	TRBV27	CASSLGLGQPDSPLHF	TGTGCCAGCAGTTTAGGGCTGGGACAGCCCGATTCACCCCTCCACTTT
few	TRBD1	TRBJ2-5	TRBV15	CATSSPDRGGETQYF	TGTGCCACCAGCAGCCCCGACAGGGGCGGAGAGACCCAGTACTTC
-	TRBD1	TRBJ2-3	TRBV20-1	CSASDRGIADTQYF	TGCAGTGCTAGCGACAGGGGGATCGCAGATACGCAGTATTTT
-	TRBD2	TRBJ2-7	TRBV12-3/TRBV12-4	CASGSGLALYEQYF	TGTGCCAGCGGTAGCGGACTAGCTCTCTACGAGCAGTACTTC
-	TRBD2	TRBJ2-3	TRBV20-1	CSASSAGVVTDTQYF	TGCAGTGCTAGCTCAGCGGGAGTGGTAACAGATACGCAGTATTTT
few	-	TRBJ2-5	TRBV20-1	CSAPHQETQYF	TGCAGTGCACCCCACCAAGAGACCCAGTACTTC
-	-	TRBJ2-3	TRBV4-2	CASSLPMGVTDTQYF	TGTGCCAGCAGCCTCCCTATGGGGGTCACAGATACGCAGTATTTT
-	TRBD2	TRBJ2-5	TRBV5-1	CASSPGLAGQETQYF	TGCGCCAGCAGCCCGGGACTAGCGGGGCAAGAGACCCAGTACTTC
few	TRBD2	TRBJ2-7	TRBV7-2	CASSPQAPGLAGEQYF	TGTGCCAGCAGCCCCCAAGCCCCGGGACTAGCGGGTGAGCAGTACTTC
-	TRBD2	TRBJ2-7	TRBV19	CASSILADSYEQYF	TGTGCCAGTAGCATCCTAGCGGACTCCTACGAGCAGTACTTC
-	TRBD2	TRBJ2-7	TRBV6-1	CASRRTSGIAYEQYF	TGTGCCAGCAGACGGACTAGCGGGATCGCCTACGAGCAGTACTTC
medium-sized	-	TRBJ1-6	TRBV20-1	CSAVHARGSPLHF	TGCAGTGCTGTCCACGCCCGGGGTTCACCCCTCCACTTT
many	-	TRBJ1-5	TRBV7-2	CASSLARNQPQHF	TGTGCCAGCAGCTTAGCTCGCAATCAGCCCCAGCATTTT
-	TRBD2	TRBJ2-1	TRBV6-1	CASRTSAGLAGGGSYNEQFF	TGTGCCAGCAGGACAAGCGCGGGACTAGCGGGGGGCGGGTCCTACAATGAGCAGTTCTTC
few	-	TRBJ1-5	TRBV15	CATSRGAGNQPQHF	TGTGCCACCAGCAGAGGGGCAGGGAATCAGCCCCAGCATTTT
-	-	TRBJ2-3	TRBV7-9	CASSFYTDTQYF	TGTGCCAGCAGCTTCTACACAGATACGCAGTATTTT
-	-	TRBJ1-4	TRBV6-1	CASSEGRVELFF	TGTGCCAGCAGTGAAGGAAGGGTCGAACTGTTTTTT
-	-	TRBJ2-3	TRBV6-4	CASSDSPTDTQYF	TGTGCCAGCAGTGACTCGCCCACAGATACGCAGTATTTT